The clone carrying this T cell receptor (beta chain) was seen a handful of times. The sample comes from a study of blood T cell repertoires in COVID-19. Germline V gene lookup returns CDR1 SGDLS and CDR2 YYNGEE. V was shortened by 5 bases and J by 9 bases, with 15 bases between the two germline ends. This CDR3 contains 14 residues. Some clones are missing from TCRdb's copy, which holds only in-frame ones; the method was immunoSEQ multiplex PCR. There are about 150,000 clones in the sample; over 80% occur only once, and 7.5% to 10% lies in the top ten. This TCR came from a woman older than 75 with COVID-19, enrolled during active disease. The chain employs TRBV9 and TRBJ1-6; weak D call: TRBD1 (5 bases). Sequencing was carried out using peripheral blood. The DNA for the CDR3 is TGTGCCAGCAGTATAGACAGTCCCGGTTCACCCCTCCACTTT. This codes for CASSIDSPGSPLHF.